The 14 T cell receptor beta chains below come from one sample, sequenced in a study of blood T cell repertoires in COVID-19. Method: immunoSEQ multiplex PCR; TCRdb's copy keeps in-frame clones and lacks some. This sample has under 200,000 clones, with roughly 90% found just once. Material for sequencing was peripheral blood. These receptors all stem from a man aged 50-59 years with acute or convalescent COVID-19.

V usage is TRBV6-2 or TRBV6-3 and J usage is TRBJ1-5, with 8 bases aligning to TRBD1. The CDR3 extends over 16 amino acids. Germline CDR1 reads MNHEY; CDR2 reads SVGEGT. V gave up 1 base and J gave up 4 bases; unmatched junction bases: 6. In DNA, the CDR3 is TGTGCCAGCAGTTACTTCAAGGACAGGGCTAATCAGCCCCAGCATTTT. Translating gives CASSYFKDRANQPQHF.

The J gene is TRBJ1-6, the V gene TRBV7-2; no clear D. This CDR3 is 15 amino acids long. Looked up from germline, CDR1 is SGHTA and CDR2 is FQGNSA. Trimming shortened V by 5 bases and J by 0 bases, and 8 bases separated the two germline ends. CDR3: CASSLASSYNSPLHF. CDR3 DNA sequence: TGTGCCAGCAGCCTCGCTAGCTCCTATAATTCACCCCTCCACTTT.

The genes are TRBV2 and TRBJ1-4; D uncertain. V was pared by 6 bases and J by 5 bases, with 7 bases between. The V gene's germline CDR1 is SNHLY and CDR2 FYNNEI. The CDR3 consists of 12 residues. The CDR3 here is CASRAENEKLFF. In DNA form, the CDR3 reads TGTGCCAGCAGGGCCGAAAATGAAAAACTGTTTTTT. The full variable domain, rest sourced from reference TRBV2 and TRBJ1-4, is EPEVTQTPSHQVTQMGQEVILRCVPISNHLYFYWYRQILGQKVEFLVSFYNNEISEKSEIFDDQFSVERPDGSNFTLKIRSTKLEDSAMYFCASRAENEKLFFGSGTQLSVL.

The V gene is TRBV10-2, the J gene TRBJ2-3; possibly TRBD1 for D (6 bases). This CDR3 is built from 15 residues. V lost 3 bases and J lost 1, with 11 bases in between. Germline CDR1 is WSHSY and CDR2 is SAAADI. CDR3 loop: CASSDGQPGTDTQYF. In DNA form, the CDR3 reads TGCGCCAGCAGTGATGGACAGCCCGGCACAGATACGCAGTATTTT.

The chain employs TRBV3-1 (or the pseudogene TRBV3-2) and TRBJ1-5; D might be TRBD1 (5 bases). The CDR3 covers 13 residues. Germline lookup yields CDR1 LGHDT and CDR2 YNNKEL (reference sequence). Trimming cost V 1 base and J 6 bases, with 7 bases left between them. This CDR3 is CASSQATGQPQHF. The DNA of the CDR3 is TGTGCCAGCAGCCAAGCCACAGGTCAGCCCCAGCATTTT.

The chain carries TRBV5-4 and TRBJ2-5, with 7 bases that match TRBD1. This CDR3 spans 15 amino acids. V was pared by 2 bases and J by 4 bases, with 8 bases of the junction left unmatched. Germline CDR1 reads SGHNT; CDR2 reads YYREEE (reference sequence). The DNA of the CDR3 is TGTGCCAGCAGCTTAACGGGACAGAAAGGAGAGACCCAGTACTTC. Translating gives CASSLTGQKGETQYF.

This clone was seen once. This chain joins TRBV19 and TRBJ1-5; 7 nucleotides match TRBD1. Germline V CDR1 and CDR2: LNHDA, SQIVND (reference sequence). The CDR3 has 14 amino acids. The V segment lost 10 bases and the J segment 1 base; nucleotides outside the gene matches: 7. CDR3 residues: CATATGASNQPQHF. The CDR3 DNA reads as TGTGCCACCGCCACAGGGGCCAGCAATCAGCCCCAGCATTTT.

The count of this clone is one. The rearrangement uses TRBV28 and TRBJ1-6, with 7 bases identical to TRBD1. CDR3 length equals 15 residues. Germline trimming cut 5 bases from V and 7 bases from J; bases unmatched to any gene: 8. Germline CDR1 and CDR2: MDHEN and SYDVKM. The CDR3 nucleotides read TGTGCCAGCAGTATTACAGGGGAGGAGAATTCACCCCTCCACTTT. Protein product: CASSITGEENSPLHF.

The V gene is TRBV7-3, the J gene TRBJ2-5; D gene unclear. There are 15 residues in the CDR3. In germline, CDR1 is SGHTA, CDR2 FQGTGA. With 5 bases removed from V and 2 bases from J, the gap between germline ends came to 15 bases. CDR3 sequence: CASSPQVSAQETQYF. The CDR3 DNA follows: TGTGCCAGCAGCCCGCAGGTTTCAGCTCAAGAGACCCAGTACTTC.

This chain links TRBV27 with TRBJ2-5; TRBD1 might be the D (5 bases). Germline assignment: CDR1 MNHEY and CDR2 SMNVEV (reference sequence). This CDR3 comprises 13 residues. Trimming shortened V by 5 bases and J by 1 base, and 8 bases separated the two germline ends. CDR3 in DNA: TGTGCCAGCAGTAGACAGACCCAAGAGACCCAGTACTTC. This translates into CASSRQTQETQYF.

The rearrangement joins TRBV5-4 to TRBJ2-3; 8 bases agree with TRBD2. Germline assignment: CDR1 SGHNT and CDR2 YYREEE (reference sequence). This CDR3 contains 14 residues. V shed 0 bases, J shed 5 bases, and the junction held 2 bases outside the gene matches. CDR3 sequence: CASSLGRGGDTQYF. DNA for the CDR3: TGTGCCAGCAGCTTGGGACGGGGGGGAGATACGCAGTATTTT.

The table lists this clone with a count of one. The rearrangement uses TRBV15 and TRBJ2-1; TRBD2 aligns across 9 bases. Germline loops: CDR1 LNHNV, CDR2 YYDKDF (reference sequence). This CDR3 comprises 15 residues. J was trimmed by 9 bases and V by 1 base; bases with no gene match: 7. CDR3 sequence: CATSRVLAGAVEQFF. CDR3 bases: TGTGCCACCAGCAGAGTTTTAGCGGGAGCTGTTGAGCAGTTCTTC. The full variable domain, rest sourced from reference TRBV15 and TRBJ2-1, is DAMVIQNPRYQVTQFGKPVTLSCSQTLNHNVMYWYQQKSSQAPKLLFHYYDKDFNNEADTPDNFQSRRPNTSFCFLDIRSPGLGDTAMYLCATSRVLAGAVEQFFGPGTRLTVL.

The V and J genes are TRBV12-1 and TRBJ2-1; TRBD2 is the table's D call and was not checked against the DNA. TRBV12-1 is tagged as a pseudogene. The CDR3 has 16 residues. The CDR3 bases are TGTGCCAGCAGCTCCCCAGGCGGGAGAAGTCCCAATGAGCAGTTCTTC. It specifies CASSSPGGRSPNEQFF.

This sequence joins TRBV7-8 and TRBJ1-3; no clear D. Looked up from germline, CDR1 is SGHVS and CDR2 is FQNEAQ. This CDR3 spans 15 amino acids. Trimming shortened V by 5 bases and J by 0 bases, and 11 bases separated the two germline ends. CDR3 sequence reads: CASSRGVSSGNTIYF. As DNA, the CDR3 is TGTGCCAGCAGCCGAGGCGTGTCCTCTGGAAACACCATATATTTT. Full variable domain (missing parts from reference TRBV7-8 and TRBJ1-3): GAGVSQSPRYKVAKRGQDVALRCDPISGHVSLFWYQQALGQGPEFLTYFQNEAQLDKSGLPSDRFFAERPEGSVSTLKIQRTQQEDSAVYLCASSRGVSSGNTIYFGEGSWLTVV.